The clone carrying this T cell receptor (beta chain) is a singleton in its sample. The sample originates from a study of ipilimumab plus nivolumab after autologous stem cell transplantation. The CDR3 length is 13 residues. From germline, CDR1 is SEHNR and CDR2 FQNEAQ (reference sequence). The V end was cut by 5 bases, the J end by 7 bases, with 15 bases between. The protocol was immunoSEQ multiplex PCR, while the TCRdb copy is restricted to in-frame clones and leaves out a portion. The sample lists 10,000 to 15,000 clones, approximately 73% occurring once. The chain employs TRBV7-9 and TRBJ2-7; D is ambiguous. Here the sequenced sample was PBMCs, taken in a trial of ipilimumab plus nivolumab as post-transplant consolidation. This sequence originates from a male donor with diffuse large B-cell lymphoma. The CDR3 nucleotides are TGTGCCAGCAGCCCCGGGCCTTCGGGTGAGCAGTACTTC. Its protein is CASSPGPSGEQYF.